The following is a T cell receptor (beta chain) sequence with its context. The antigen is not known. 60 Vbeta and 13 Jbeta primers were used in PCR. Sequencing used immunoSEQ multiplex PCR; TCRdb keeps in-frame clones, though not all of them. The sample lists 150,000 to 200,000 clones; 75% were seen once. The data were obtained in a study of cytomegalovirus exposure and HLA in healthy donors. Across the study: Early released data had around 88 million unique TCRs, all coming from HLA-typed donors.

Germline V gives CDR1 GTSNPN, CDR2 SVGIG (reference sequence). Trimming removed 5 bases at V and 0 bases at J, with 5 bases between. This CDR3 has 13 amino acids. Points from the study as a whole: Earlier analysis yielded a pattern in which most TCR beta V segments were productive about 87% or about 30% of the time.

The sequenced sample was PBMCs. V is TRBV30 and J is TRBJ1-6; no reliable D call. The clonotype originates from a young man in good health and CMV-seropositive. This chain's CDR3 is CAWHSSYNSPLHF. The CDR3, as DNA: TGTGCCTGGCATAGCTCCTATAATTCACCCCTCCACTTT.